This T cell receptor beta chain was identified in a study of T cell responses to AZD1222 COVID-19 vaccine. At the level of the study: The analysis combined second doses at about 4 or about 12 weeks. The study, taken as a whole, reports: Two AZD1222 administrations were followed by greater Spike-specific TCR breadth and depth. Among vaccine-associated CD4 TCRs, coverage spanned spike, with dominance at 160-218 and 743-854. The donor group comprised mostly white British people and more females; the analysis possibly underestimated clonal diversity.

The protocol was immunoSEQ multiplex PCR, while the TCRdb copy is restricted to in-frame clones and leaves out a portion. This table has roughly 120,000 clones, around nine tenths appearing once. This CDR3 is 13 amino acids long. V was clipped by 4 bases and J by 1 base, with 7 bases between them. Concerning this clone itself: Its antigen is not identified.

J is TRBJ2-5 and V is TRBV12-3 or TRBV12-4; TRBD1 might be the D (6 bases). The starting material was peripheral blood, obtained on day 0 of AZD1222 vaccination. This receptor was identified in an adult in good health. Written as DNA, the CDR3 is TGTGCCAGCAGTTCAGGGGCCCAAGAGACCCAGTACTTC. Translating it yields CASSSGAQETQYF.